The 30 T cell receptor beta chains reported below all come from one sample, sequenced in a study of beta chain features in type 1 diabetes. General study points: TCRB CDR3 length was moderately but significantly reduced in all four CD4+ subsets of Type 1 diabetes patients.

All of the isolated RNA was reverse transcribed, so expressed TCRB transcripts were sequenced. TCRdb keeps only in-frame clones here, not all; method: immunoSEQ multiplex PCR. The sample lists approximately 170,000 clones, around 7.8% seen once, with approximately 0.87% in the top ten. These TCRs are of unknown antigen specificity. Sequencing used central memory CD4+ T cells from blood. The receptors originated from a woman between 40 and 50 years old with type 1 diabetes.

This clone was recorded a few times. V usage is TRBV4-2 and J usage is TRBJ1-1; no reliable D call. The CDR3 totals 15 residues. Germline V CDR1 and CDR2: LGHNA, YNFKEQ. Trimming removed 2 bases at V and 0 bases at J, with 10 bases between. In DNA form, the CDR3 reads TGTGCCAGCAGCCAACCTAACTTACTGAACACTGAAGCTTTCTTT. Protein product: CASSQPNLLNTEAFF.

This chain links TRBV16 with TRBJ2-7; D remains ambiguous. The ends were cut back, 0 bases at V and 2 bases at J, with 11 bases in the middle. Germline V gives CDR1 KGHSY, CDR2 FQNENV. CDR3 size: 15 residues. The CDR3 DNA reads as TGTGCCAGCAGCCAATCTCCCGTTCTCCCCTACGAGCAGTACTTC. It encodes CASSQSPVLPYEQYF.

This clone has just one count. This chain uses TRBV9 with TRBJ2-5; 9 bases are shared with TRBD2. Trimming at V came to 4 bases and at J to 0 bases, leaving 10 bases not matched to a gene. This CDR3 contains 17 residues. The germline CDR1 and CDR2 sequences are SGDLS and YYNGEE. The CDR3 loop is CASSPKRSGGYQETQYF. The CDR3 coding sequence is TGTGCCAGCAGCCCTAAGAGGAGCGGGGGGTACCAAGAGACCCAGTACTTC. Full variable domain (rest looked up from reference TRBV9 and TRBJ2-5): DSGVTQTPKHLITATGQRVTLRCSPRSGDLSVYWYQQSLDQGLQFLIQYYNGEERAKGNILERFSAQQFPDLHSELNLSSLELGDSALYFCASSPKRSGGYQETQYFGPGTRLLVL.

In its sample, this clone was seen a few times. This CDR3 reads CASSHRGTGSTYEQYF. The CDR3 coding sequence is TGCGCCAGCAGCCATAGAGGTACAGGCTCTACCTACGAGCAGTACTTC. The V gene is TRBV4-1, the J gene TRBJ2-7; possible D gene TRBD1, 5 bases. The germline V gene encodes CDR1 MGHRA and CDR2 YSYEKL. This CDR3 contains 16 residues. V lost 3 bases and J lost 2, with 17 bases in between.

V is TRBV5-5 and J is TRBJ1-6; weak D call: TRBD1 (6 bases). V was clipped by 4 bases and J by 6 bases, with 17 bases between them. CDR3 length: 16 residues. Germline values: CDR1 SGHKS, CDR2 YYEKEE (reference sequence). CDR3 in amino acids: CASSPRRGMGNSPLHF. The CDR3 DNA sequence: TGTGCCAGCAGCCCGCGCAGGGGAATGGGTAATTCACCCCTCCACTTT.

V is TRBV29-1 and J is TRBJ1-5; D uncertain. CDR1 SQVTM and CDR2 ANQGSEA come from the germline V gene. Trimming took off 4 bases at V and 5 bases at J, with 6 bases between the two ends. The CDR3 has 11 residues. The CDR3 here is CSVGRDQPQHF. The CDR3, as DNA: TGCAGCGTTGGGAGGGATCAGCCCCAGCATTTT.

The V gene is TRBV14, the J gene TRBJ2-1; 8 bases align to TRBD2. The CDR3 has 14 residues. CDR1 is SGHDN and CDR2 is FVKESK in the germline V gene. The trim removed 8 bases at V and 9 bases at J, leaving 12 bases unmatched. This chain's CDR3 is CASARELAVREQFF. CDR3 coding DNA: TGTGCCAGCGCTCGGGAACTAGCGGTGCGTGAGCAGTTCTTC.

V and J are TRBV4-1 and TRBJ2-2; TRBD2 aligns across 8 bases. Germline CDR1 reads MGHRA; CDR2 reads YSYEKL. The CDR3 consists of 17 residues. Trimming at V came to 0 bases and at J to 0 bases, leaving 3 bases not matched to a gene. Here the CDR3 DNA reads TGCGCCAGCAGCCAAGATTTGACTAGCGCGAACACCGGGGAGCTGTTTTTT. It codes for CASSQDLTSANTGELFF.

In its sample, this clone was seen many times. The chain is built from TRBV18 and TRBJ1-1; tentative D call: TRBD1 (5 bases). The CDR3 has 14 amino acids. V was cut by 5 bases and J by 4 bases, with 14 bases left in between. The V gene's germline CDR1 is KGHSH and CDR2 LQKENI. CDR3 sequence: CASSGSGLGTEAFF. The CDR3 DNA follows: TGTGCCAGCTCAGGATCAGGGTTGGGCACTGAAGCTTTCTTT.

In its sample, this clone was seen a few times. This chain joins TRBV28 and TRBJ2-7, with TRBD1 matching over 9 bases. The CDR3 runs 18 residues. From germline, CDR1 is MDHEN and CDR2 SYDVKM. Germline trimming cut 4 bases from V and 3 bases from J; bases unmatched to any gene: 16. The CDR3 coding sequence is TGTGCCAGCAGTTCCCCCTCCCTTGGACAGGGGAAGAGCTACGAGCAGTACTTC. Translating it yields CASSSPSLGQGKSYEQYF.

The V call is TRBV28, the J call TRBJ2-4; D unresolved. Germline V CDR1 and CDR2: MDHEN, SYDVKM. The CDR3 loop spans 15 amino acids. Trimming cost V 1 base and J 0 bases, with 7 bases left between them. The CDR3 region is CASSLSHRAKNIQYF. The CDR3 DNA follows: TGTGCCAGCAGTTTATCCCATAGAGCCAAAAACATTCAGTACTTC. Full variable domain (missing parts from reference TRBV28 and TRBJ2-4): DVKVTQSSRYLVKRTGEKVFLECVQDMDHENMFWYRQDPGLGLRLIYFSYDVKMKEKGDIPEGYSVSREKKERFSLILESASTNQTSMYLCASSLSHRAKNIQYFGAGTRLSVL.

This clone turned up a few times. The V and J genes are TRBV13 and TRBJ1-4; 7 bases fit TRBD1. Trimming at V came to 6 bases and at J to 6 bases, leaving 4 bases not matched to a gene. There are 13 residues in the CDR3. Germline V gene data show CDR1 as PRHDT and CDR2 as FYEKMQ (reference sequence). CDR3 residues: CASRLDRDEKLFF. The CDR3 bases are TGTGCCAGCAGACTAGACAGGGATGAAAAACTGTTTTTT.

The chain links TRBV7-2 to TRBJ2-5, with a weak D call TRBD2 (5 bases). The V gene lost 5 bases and the J gene lost 4 bases, with 14 bases spanning the gap. The CDR3 spans 14 residues. CDR1 is SGHTA and CDR2 is FQGNSA in the germline V gene. In nucleotides, the CDR3 is TGTGCCAGCAGCGCATCCCCGGGAACAGAGACCCAGTACTTC. It translates to CASSASPGTETQYF.

This clone was detected many times. This sequence joins TRBV4-3 and TRBJ2-1, with 8 bases lining up with TRBD2. The ends lost 3 bases at V and 6 bases at J; junction bases unmatched: 7. The CDR3 sequence is 15 residues long. Per germline, CDR1 LGHNA and CDR2 YSLEER. The CDR3 DNA sequence: TGCGCCAGCAGCCAGAGGCCTACTAGCGGCAATGAGCAGTTCTTC. It is translated as CASSQRPTSGNEQFF.

J is TRBJ2-1 and V is TRBV27, with 9 positions matching TRBD2. The CDR3 runs to 17 residues. J lost 0 bases, V lost 4 bases, and 7 bases had no gene match. CDR1 and CDR2 from the germline V gene are MNHEY and SMNVEV (reference sequence). The CDR3 is CASSSRTSASSYNEQFF. The CDR3 DNA reads as TGTGCCAGCAGTTCAAGGACTAGCGCAAGCTCCTACAATGAGCAGTTCTTC.

This chain connects TRBV10-3 to TRBJ1-1; 8 bases map to TRBD1. CDR1 and CDR2 from the germline V gene are ENHRY and SYGVKD. The CDR3 loop spans 15 amino acids. The V segment lost 9 bases and the J segment 0 bases; nucleotides outside the gene matches: 9. CDR3 sequence (DNA): TGTGCCATAGACAGGGGCCCGGGGTTGAACACTGAAGCTTTCTTT. It specifies CAIDRGPGLNTEAFF.

The gene calls are TRBV4-3 and TRBJ1-5; 9 bases fit TRBD1. CDR1 and CDR2 from the germline V gene are LGHNA and YSLEER. V dropped 3 bases and J dropped 8; count of bases not matched to a gene: 5. The CDR3 is made up of 14 amino acids. CDR3 protein: CASSQTGGGEPQHF. For the CDR3, the DNA is TGCGCCAGCAGCCAGACAGGGGGAGGGGAGCCCCAGCATTTT.

In its sample, this clone was seen a few times. The V call is TRBV11-2, the J call TRBJ2-2; D not certain. This CDR3 is 14 amino acids long. V lost 5 bases and J 3 bases, leaving 10 bases between the germline ends. Per the germline V gene, CDR1 is SGHAT and CDR2 is FQNNGV. The CDR3 DNA reads as TGTGCCAGCAGCGGTTCGGTAGACACCGGGGAGCTGTTTTTT. Residues: CASSGSVDTGELFF. Looking up the rest from reference TRBV11-2 and TRBJ2-2 gives the full variable domain: EAGVAQSPRYKIIEKRQSVAFWCNPISGHATLYWYQQILGQGPKLLIQFQNNGVVDDSQLPKDRFSAERLKGVDSTLKIQPAKLEDSAVYLCASSGSVDTGELFFGEGSRLTVL.

The V call is TRBV7-9, the J call TRBJ2-7; 9 nucleotides align to TRBD2. This CDR3 has 14 residues. CDR1 is SEHNR, CDR2 FQNEAQ, per germline (reference sequence). J gave up 4 bases and V 3 bases, and 4 bases lay outside the gene matches. The CDR3 reads CASSFSGRGYEQYF. The CDR3 DNA sequence: TGTGCCAGCAGCTTTAGCGGGAGAGGATACGAGCAGTACTTC.

The chain recombines TRBV7-2 with TRBJ2-3; D unresolved. V was trimmed by 3 bases and J by 2 bases, leaving 9 bases between them. The CDR3 consists of 14 residues. Germline assignment: CDR1 SGHTA and CDR2 FQGNSA. DNA of the CDR3: TGTGCCAGCAGCTTCAGCGCTTCCACAGATACGCAGTATTTT. Translation gives CASSFSASTDTQYF.

The chain recombines TRBV5-1 with TRBJ1-2; D gene unclear. This CDR3 spans 14 amino acids. V dropped 4 bases and J dropped 1 base, with 11 bases sitting between them. Germline-derived CDR1 and CDR2 are SGHRS and YFSETQ. CDR3 amino acids: CASSLTADNYGYTF. CDR3 nucleotides: TGCGCCAGCAGCCTAACCGCGGATAACTATGGCTACACCTTC.

CDR3 residues: CASSHDRGISNQPQHF. As DNA, the CDR3 is TGCGCCAGCAGCCACGACAGGGGGATTAGCAATCAGCCCCAGCATTTT. V usage is TRBV4-1 and J usage is TRBJ1-5; 9 positions match TRBD1. V was clipped by 3 bases and J by 0 bases; unmatched bases: 3. Germline CDR1 reads MGHRA; CDR2 reads YSYEKL. CDR3 length: 16 residues.

This clone was counted a few times. V gene TRBV19 combines with J gene TRBJ2-2; D is unresolved. V shed 7 bases and J shed 6 bases, with 9 bases lying between them. This CDR3 has 12 amino acids. CDR1 and CDR2 from the germline V gene are LNHDA and SQIVND (reference sequence). The CDR3 DNA is TGTGCCAGTAACCCGCCGGCCGGGGAGCTGTTTTTT. Amino acids: CASNPPAGELFF.

CDR3 protein: CASSPRGDTQYF. DNA for the CDR3: TGTGCCAGCAGTCCCAGGGGCGATACGCAGTATTTT. This chain connects TRBV2 to TRBJ2-3; D may be TRBD1 (6 bases). The CDR3 totals 12 residues. The germline CDR1 and CDR2 sequences are SNHLY and FYNNEI. Trimming pared 5 bases from V and 6 bases from J, leaving 9 bases between.

This clone was counted only a few times. The chain is built from TRBV9 and TRBJ2-3; 8 bases are a match to TRBD1. CDR1 is SGDLS and CDR2 is YYNGEE in the germline V gene. V lost 1 base, J lost 6 bases, and 7 bases stayed unmatched. The CDR3 is 15 residues long. The CDR3: CASSVPGAGGDTQYF. In DNA, the CDR3 is TGTGCCAGCAGCGTACCTGGGGCAGGGGGCGATACGCAGTATTTT.

The chain combines TRBV7-9 with TRBJ2-3, with TRBD2 as a possible D gene (7 bases). Trimming took off 3 bases at V and 6 bases at J, with 16 bases between the two ends. Looked up from germline, CDR1 is SEHNR and CDR2 is FQNEAQ (reference sequence). The CDR3 totals 15 residues. The CDR3 nucleotides read TGTGCCAGCAGCTTGGCGCGGGGGCGCGTGGATACGCAGTATTTT. This encodes CASSLARGRVDTQYF. Drawing the rest from reference TRBV7-9 and TRBJ2-3, the complete variable domain is DTGVSQNPRHKITKRGQNVTFRCDPISEHNRLYWYRQTLGQGPEFLTYFQNEAQLEKSRLLSDRFSAERPKGSFSTLEIQRTEQGDSAMYLCASSLARGRVDTQYFGPGTRLTVL.

This clone was picked up many times. The CDR3 DNA follows: TGCGCCAGCAGCCAAGATCGGTCTGTCCGACTAGGGTTCACAGATACGCAGTATTTT. As protein: CASSQDRSVRLGFTDTQYF. This chain links TRBV4-3 with TRBJ2-3, with a possible D match to TRBD2 (6 bases). CDR3 length: 19 residues. Between the trimmed V and J ends, which lost 0 bases and 2 bases, there was a span of 21 bases. CDR1 and CDR2 (germline): LGHNA, YSLEER.

CDR3 residues: CASSLTGGGGYNEQFF. For the CDR3, the DNA is TGTGCCAGCAGCTTAACCGGCGGGGGGGGTTACAATGAGCAGTTCTTC. The chain has TRBV7-3 and TRBJ2-1, with 9 bases that match TRBD2. V was pared by 0 bases and J by 4 bases, with 4 bases of the junction left unmatched. The CDR3 has 16 amino acids. The germline CDR1 and CDR2 sequences are SGHTA and FQGTGA.

This clone was counted a few times. The chain joins TRBV28 to TRBJ1-2; tentative D call: TRBD1 (6 bases). The CDR3 length is 13 residues. Trimming left V 6 bases short and J 8 bases short, with 16 bases between. Germline loops: CDR1 MDHEN, CDR2 SYDVKM. This chain's CDR3 is CASSPQDSMGYTF. The CDR3 bases are TGTGCCAGCAGCCCCCAGGACAGTATGGGCTACACCTTC.

This chain joins TRBV30 and TRBJ2-3; 10 positions match TRBD2. Germline V gene sequence: CDR1 GTSNPN, CDR2 SVGIG (reference sequence). V was pared by 0 bases and J by 4 bases, with 7 bases of the junction left unmatched. The CDR3 contains 16 residues. The CDR3 bases are TGTGCCTGGAGTGTACAATCTAGCGGGAGTGCAGATACGCAGTATTTT. Encoded protein: CAWSVQSSGSADTQYF.